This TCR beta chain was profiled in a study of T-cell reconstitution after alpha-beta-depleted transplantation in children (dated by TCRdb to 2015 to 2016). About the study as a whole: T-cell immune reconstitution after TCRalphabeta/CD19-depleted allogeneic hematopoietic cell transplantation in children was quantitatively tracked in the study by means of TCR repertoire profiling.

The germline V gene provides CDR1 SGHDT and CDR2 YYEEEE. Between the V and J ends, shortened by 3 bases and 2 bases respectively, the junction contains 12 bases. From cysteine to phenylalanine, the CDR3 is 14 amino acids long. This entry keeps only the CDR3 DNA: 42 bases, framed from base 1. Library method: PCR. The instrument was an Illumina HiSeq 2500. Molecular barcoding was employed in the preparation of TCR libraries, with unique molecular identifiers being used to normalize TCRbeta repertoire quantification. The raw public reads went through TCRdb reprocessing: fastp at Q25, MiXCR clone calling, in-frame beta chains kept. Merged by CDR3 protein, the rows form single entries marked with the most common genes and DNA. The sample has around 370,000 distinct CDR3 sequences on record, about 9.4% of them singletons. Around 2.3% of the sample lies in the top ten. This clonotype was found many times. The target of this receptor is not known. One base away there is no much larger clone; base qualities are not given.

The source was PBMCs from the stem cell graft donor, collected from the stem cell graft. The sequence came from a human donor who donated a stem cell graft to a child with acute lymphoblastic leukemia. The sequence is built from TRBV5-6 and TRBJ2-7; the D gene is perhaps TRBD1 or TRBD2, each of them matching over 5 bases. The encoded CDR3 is CASSYPGTTYEQYF. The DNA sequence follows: TGTGCCAGCAGCTATCCCGGGACCACCTACGAGCAGTACTTC. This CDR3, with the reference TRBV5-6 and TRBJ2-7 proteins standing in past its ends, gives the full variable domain DAGVTQSPTHLIKTRGQQVTLRCSPKSGHDTVSWYQQALGQGPQFIFQYYEEEERQRGNFPDRFSGHQFPNYSSELNVNALLLGDSALYLCASSYPGTTYEQYFGPGTRLTVT.